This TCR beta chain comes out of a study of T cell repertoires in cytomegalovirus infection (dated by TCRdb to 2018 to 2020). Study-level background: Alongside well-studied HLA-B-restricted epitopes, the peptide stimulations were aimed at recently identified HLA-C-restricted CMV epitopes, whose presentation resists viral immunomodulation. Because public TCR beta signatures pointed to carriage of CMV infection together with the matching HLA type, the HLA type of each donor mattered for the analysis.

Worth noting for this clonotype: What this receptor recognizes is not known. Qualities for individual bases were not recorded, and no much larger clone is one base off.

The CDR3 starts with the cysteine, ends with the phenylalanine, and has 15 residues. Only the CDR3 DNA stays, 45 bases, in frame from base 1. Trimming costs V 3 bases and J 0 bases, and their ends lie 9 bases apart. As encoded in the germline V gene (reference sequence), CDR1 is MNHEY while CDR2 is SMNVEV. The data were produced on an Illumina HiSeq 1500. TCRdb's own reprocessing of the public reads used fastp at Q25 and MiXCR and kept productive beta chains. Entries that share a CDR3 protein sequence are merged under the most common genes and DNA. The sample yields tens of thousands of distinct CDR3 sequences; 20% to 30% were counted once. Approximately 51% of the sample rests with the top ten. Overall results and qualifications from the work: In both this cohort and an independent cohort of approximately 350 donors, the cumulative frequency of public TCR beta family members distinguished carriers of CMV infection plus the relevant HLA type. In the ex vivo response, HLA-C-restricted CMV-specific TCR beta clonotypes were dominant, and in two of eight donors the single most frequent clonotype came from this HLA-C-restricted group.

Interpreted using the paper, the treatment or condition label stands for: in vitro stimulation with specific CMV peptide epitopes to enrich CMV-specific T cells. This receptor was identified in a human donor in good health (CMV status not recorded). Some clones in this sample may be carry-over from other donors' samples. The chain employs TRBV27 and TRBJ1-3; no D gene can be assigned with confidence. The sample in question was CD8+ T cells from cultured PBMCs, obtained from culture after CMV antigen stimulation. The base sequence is TGTGCCAGCAGTTTGGACGGCAACTCTGGAAACACCATATATTTT. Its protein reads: CASSLDGNSGNTIYF.